This TCR beta chain was obtained from a study of blood T cell repertoires in COVID-19. Study background: Sites in the United States, Italy and Spain provided acute and convalescent COVID-19 samples. The cDNA or gDNA used as material had been derived from T cells, B-cell-depleted T cells, or PBMCs.

The repertoire was sequenced with immunoSEQ multiplex PCR; TCRdb's copy has only in-frame clones and lacks some. The sample carries about 290,000 clones, 75% to 90% recorded once. V lost 5 bases, J lost 2 bases, and 19 bases lay in between. Germline V gene lookup returns CDR1 SGHAT and CDR2 FQDESV (reference sequence). The CDR3 runs to 16 residues. Cohort assignment relied on participant-reported clinical history. Cohort 3 recovered donors had two negative PCRs, clearance, or symptom resolution. This chain joins TRBV11-1 and TRBJ2-7; D might be TRBD2 (6 bases). What was sequenced was PBMCs or T cells enriched from blood (not recorded which). The sequence derives from a woman aged 40-49 years who had recovered from COVID-19. The DNA of the CDR3 is TGTGCCAGCAGCGGCCGGGGTCGGGGACTTACCTACGAGCAGTACTTC. Protein sequence: CASSGRGRGLTYEQYF. The full variable domain, its missing parts supplied by reference TRBV11-1 and TRBJ2-7, is EAEVAQSPRYKITEKSQAVAFWCDPISGHATLYWYRQILGQGPELLVQFQDESVVDDSQLPKDRFSAERLKGVDSTLKIQPAELGDSAMYLCASSGRGRGLTYEQYFGPGTRLTVT.